This TCR beta chain was found in a study of beta chain features in type 1 diabetes. Whole-study results and caveats: TCRB CDR3s were moderately but significantly shorter in Type 1 diabetes patients in all four CD4+ subsets.

Between the trimmed V and J ends, which lost 2 bases and 0 bases, there was a span of 9 bases. This CDR3 comprises 16 residues. From germline, CDR1 is SGDLS and CDR2 YYNGEE. What was sequenced were expressed TCRB transcripts, since all of the isolated RNA had been reverse transcribed. Profiling relied on immunoSEQ multiplex PCR, and the TCRdb table lists in-frame clones only, not all of them. The table has around 250,000 clones, 24% seen once. Purity exceeded 98% in all sorted populations. Points on this clone: Its antigen is not identified.

The receptor's source is a woman aged 25-40 years with type 1 diabetes. The sample was naive CD4+ T cells from blood. The V gene is TRBV9, the J gene TRBJ2-6; D gene unclear. CDR3 nucleotides: TGTGCCAGCAGCGTCACCGCAGACTCTGGGGCCAACGTCCTGACTTTC. It yields the protein CASSVTADSGANVLTF. Together with reference TRBV9 and TRBJ2-6, the CDR3 gives the full variable domain: DSGVTQTPKHLITATGQRVTLRCSPRSGDLSVYWYQQSLDQGLQFLIQYYNGEERAKGNILERFSAQQFPDLHSELNLSSLELGDSALYFCASSVTADSGANVLTFGAGSRLTVL.